This TCR beta chain was identified in a study of T cell repertoires in cytomegalovirus infection. For the study at large: HLA-B-restricted CMV epitopes that are well studied were used alongside recently identified HLA-C-restricted ones.

General study points: Ex vivo responses were dominated by HLA-C-restricted CMV-specific TCR beta clonotypes.

For this clonotype: As yet, its antigen is unknown.

The CDR3 has 15 residues. Deletions cut 0 bases from V and 1 base from J, with 10 bases between. Germline V CDR1 and CDR2: SGHRS, YFSETQ. Via MiXCR, TCRdb re-called the reads, giving one row per CDR3 protein. Among roughly 730,000 distinct CDR3 sequences listed, roughly 36% were seen once. The chain links TRBV5-1 to TRBJ2-5; D is unresolved. The starting material was cultured PBMCs, obtained from culture after CMV antigen stimulation. This receptor was obtained from a human donor in good health (CMV status not recorded). Some clones in this sample may be carry-over from other donors' samples. The CDR3: CASSLGWDLQETQYF. In DNA form, the CDR3 reads TGCGCCAGCAGCTTGGGTTGGGATCTCCAAGAGACCCAGTACTTC.